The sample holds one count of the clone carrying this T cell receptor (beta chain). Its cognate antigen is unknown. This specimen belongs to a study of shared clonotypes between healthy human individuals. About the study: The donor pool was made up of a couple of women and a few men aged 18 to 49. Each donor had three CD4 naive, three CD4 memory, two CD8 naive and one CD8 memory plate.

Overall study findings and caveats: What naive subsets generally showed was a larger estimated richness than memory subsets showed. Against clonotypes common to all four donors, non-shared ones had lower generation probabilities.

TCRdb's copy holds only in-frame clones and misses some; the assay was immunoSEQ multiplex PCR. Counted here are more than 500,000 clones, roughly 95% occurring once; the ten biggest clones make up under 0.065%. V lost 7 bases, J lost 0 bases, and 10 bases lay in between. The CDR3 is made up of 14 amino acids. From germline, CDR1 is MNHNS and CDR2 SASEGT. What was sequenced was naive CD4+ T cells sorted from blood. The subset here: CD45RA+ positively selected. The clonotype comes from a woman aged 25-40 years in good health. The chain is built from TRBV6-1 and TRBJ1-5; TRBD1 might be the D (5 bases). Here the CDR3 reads CASTSGHSNQPQHF. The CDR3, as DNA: TGTGCCAGCACGTCGGGGCATAGCAATCAGCCCCAGCATTTT.